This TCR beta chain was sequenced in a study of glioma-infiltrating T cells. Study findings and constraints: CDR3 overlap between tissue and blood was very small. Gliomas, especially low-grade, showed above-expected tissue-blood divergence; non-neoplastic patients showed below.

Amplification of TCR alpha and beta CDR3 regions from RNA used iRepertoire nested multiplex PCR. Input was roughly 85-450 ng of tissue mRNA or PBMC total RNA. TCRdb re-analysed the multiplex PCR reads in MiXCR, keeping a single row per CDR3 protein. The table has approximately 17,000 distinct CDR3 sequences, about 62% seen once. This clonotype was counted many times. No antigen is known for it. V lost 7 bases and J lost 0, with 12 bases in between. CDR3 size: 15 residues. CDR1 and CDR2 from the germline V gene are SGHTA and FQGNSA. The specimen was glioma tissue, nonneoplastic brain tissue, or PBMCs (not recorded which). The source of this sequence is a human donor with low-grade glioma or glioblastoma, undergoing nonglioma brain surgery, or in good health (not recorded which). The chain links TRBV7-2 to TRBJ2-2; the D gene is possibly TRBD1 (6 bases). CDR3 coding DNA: TGTGCCAGCACCAAAACAGGGACGAACACCGGGGAGCTGTTTTTT. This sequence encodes CASTKTGTNTGELFF.